This record concerns one TCR beta chain sequence. Deletions cut 5 bases from V and 8 bases from J, with 19 bases between. This CDR3 region has 15 residues. Germline CDR1 reads SGHRS; CDR2 reads YFSETQ. The data belong to a study of blood T cell repertoires in COVID-19. Profiled with immunoSEQ multiplex PCR; TCRdb holds only in-frame clones, not every one. The sample includes about 43,000 clones, 87% of them seen just once. This rearrangement joins TRBV5-1 to TRBJ1-4; a weak D match, TRBD1 (5 bases). The receptor comes from a man aged 35 to 55 with COVID-19, enrolled during active disease. Sequencing was done on a sample of peripheral blood. The CDR3 reads CASRGGLAGEEKLFF. CDR3 nucleotide sequence: TGCGCCAGCAGGGGGGGTTTGGCAGGCGAAGAAAAACTGTTTTTT.